Listed here are 5 T cell receptor beta chains from one sample, sequenced in a study of radiotherapy plus CTLA-4 blockade in lung cancer (dated by TCRdb to 2016 to 2019). Libraries came from the immunoSEQ multiplex PCR assay. Entries here come from immuneACCESS through TCRdb and include only in-frame sequences with V and J called. Some clones fail to appear in such tables; in the studies checked, an unresolved V gene covers under half of the shortfall, and the cause of the remainder is unknown. This sample has about 120,000 clones in its table, and about 83% of those were observed once. 4.5% to 5.5% of the sample goes to the ten largest clones. The input for sequencing was peripheral blood, taken from a patient treated with radiotherapy plus ipilimumab. These receptors came from a human donor with non-small cell lung cancer who had a partial response to radiotherapy plus ipilimumab.

This clone occurred a few times. The chain employs TRBV15 and TRBJ2-1; 10 nucleotides align to TRBD2. The CDR3 runs 15 residues. The germline V gene has CDR1 LNHNV and CDR2 YYDKDF (reference sequence). The trim removed 4 bases at V and 6 bases at J, leaving 6 bases unmatched. CDR3 amino acids: CATSNRLAGRNEQFF. CDR3 DNA sequence: TGTGCCACCAGCAATAGACTAGCGGGTCGCAATGAGCAGTTCTTC.

V gene TRBV5-1 combines with J gene TRBJ1-1; 10 nucleotides line up with TRBD1. The V and J ends lost 8 bases and 6 bases, in that order; junction bases with no gene match: 7. CDR1 and CDR2 from the germline V gene are SGHRS and YFSETQ. CDR3 length: 13 residues. CDR3 in amino acids: CARRGQGSPEAFF. The CDR3 DNA sequence: TGCGCCAGAAGGGGACAGGGGAGCCCTGAAGCTTTCTTT.

The rearrangement links TRBV30 to TRBJ1-1; no definite D call. The V gene lost 5 bases and the J gene lost 7 bases, with 17 bases spanning the gap. The CDR3 runs 13 residues. Germline V gene lookup returns CDR1 GTSNPN and CDR2 SVGIG (reference sequence). In DNA, the CDR3 is TGTGCCTGGGTCCTACGGGGAGGGCGTGAAGCTTTCTTT. Protein product: CAWVLRGGREAFF.

J is TRBJ1-5 and V is TRBV6-6; 11 bases fit TRBD1. The CDR3 is 14 residues long. Germline V gives CDR1 MNHNY, CDR2 SVGAGI (reference sequence). V was clipped by 6 bases and J by 6 bases; unmatched bases: 4. The chain's CDR3 is CASRQDRGPQPQHF. DNA of the CDR3: TGTGCCAGCAGGCAGGACAGGGGGCCTCAGCCCCAGCATTTT.

This clone was seen once. The chain links TRBV5-6 to TRBJ2-7; 8 positions match TRBD2. The CDR3 has 14 amino acids. Germline V gene data show CDR1 as SGHDT and CDR2 as YYEEEE. The junction had 8 bases not matched to a gene; V was cut back by 7 bases and J by 2 bases. CDR3 DNA sequence: TGTGCCAGCCGACACCTAGCGGGCCCCTACGAGCAGTACGTC. It translates to CASRHLAGPYEQYV.